This T cell receptor delta chain was identified during a study of gamma-delta T cells after stem cell transplantation. TCRdb re-called the RT-PCR reads through CATT. Of approximately 14,000 delta-chain clones in the sample, roughly 34% were seen once. This clone was seen a single time. The junction had 32 bases not matched to a gene; V was cut back by 0 bases and J by 1 base. Per the germline V gene, CDR1 is TSWWSYY and CDR2 is QGS. The CDR3 extends over 26 amino acids. V is TRDV1 and J is TRDJ1; 10 bases are shared with TRDD3. The TCR comes from a human donor. It is not recorded whose cells these are; they may come from a transplant donor. Sequenced input: gamma-delta T cells. This chain's CDR3 is CALGELPPLPNGQITGGWYLTDKLIF. The CDR3 DNA is TGTGCTCTTGGGGAACTCCCACCTCTTCCTAACGGGCAGATTACTGGGGGATGGTACCTCACCGATAAACTCATCTTT.